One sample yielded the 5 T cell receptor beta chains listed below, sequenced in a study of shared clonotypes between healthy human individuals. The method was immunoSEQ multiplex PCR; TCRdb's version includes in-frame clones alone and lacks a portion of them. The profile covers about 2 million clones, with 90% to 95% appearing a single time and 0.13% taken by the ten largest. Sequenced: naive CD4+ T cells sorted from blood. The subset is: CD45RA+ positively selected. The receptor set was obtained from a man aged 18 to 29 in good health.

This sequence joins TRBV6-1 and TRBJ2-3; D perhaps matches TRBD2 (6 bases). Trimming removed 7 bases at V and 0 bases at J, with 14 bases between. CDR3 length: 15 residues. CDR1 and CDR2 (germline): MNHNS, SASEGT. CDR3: CASTVWLASTDTQYF. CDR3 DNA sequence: TGTGCCAGCACTGTGTGGCTAGCGAGCACAGATACGCAGTATTTT.

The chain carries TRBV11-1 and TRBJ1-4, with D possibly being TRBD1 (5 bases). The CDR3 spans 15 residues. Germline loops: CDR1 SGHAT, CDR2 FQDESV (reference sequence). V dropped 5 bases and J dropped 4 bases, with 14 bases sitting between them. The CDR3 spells CASSLGGRDNEKLFF. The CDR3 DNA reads TGTGCCAGCAGCCTCGGCGGCAGGGATAATGAAAAACTGTTTTTT.

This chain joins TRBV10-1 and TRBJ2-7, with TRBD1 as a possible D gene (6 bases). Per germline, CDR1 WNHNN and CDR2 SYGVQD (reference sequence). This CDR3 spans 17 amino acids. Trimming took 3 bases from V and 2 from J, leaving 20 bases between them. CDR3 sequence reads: CASSDTPYRVGTYEQYF. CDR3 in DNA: TGCGCCAGCAGTGACACCCCCTACAGGGTTGGGACCTACGAGCAGTACTTC.

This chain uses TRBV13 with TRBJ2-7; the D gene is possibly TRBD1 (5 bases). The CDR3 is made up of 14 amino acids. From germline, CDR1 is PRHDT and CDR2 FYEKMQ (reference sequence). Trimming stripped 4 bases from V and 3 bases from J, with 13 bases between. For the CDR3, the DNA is TGTGCCAGCAGCTCATTCCGTCAGGGCTACGAGCAGTACTTC. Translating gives CASSSFRQGYEQYF. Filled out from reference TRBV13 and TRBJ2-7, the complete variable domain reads AAGVIQSPRHLIKEKRETATLKCYPIPRHDTVYWYQQGPGQDPQFLISFYEKMQSDKGSIPDRFSAQQFSDYHSELNMSSLELGDSALYFCASSSFRQGYEQYFGPGTRLTVT.

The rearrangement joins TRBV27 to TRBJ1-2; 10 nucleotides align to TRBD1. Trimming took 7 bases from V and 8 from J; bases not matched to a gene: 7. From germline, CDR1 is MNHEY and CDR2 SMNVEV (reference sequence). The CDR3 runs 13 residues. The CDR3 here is CASTPWTGGGYTF. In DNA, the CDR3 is TGTGCCAGCACTCCATGGACAGGGGGAGGCTACACCTTC.